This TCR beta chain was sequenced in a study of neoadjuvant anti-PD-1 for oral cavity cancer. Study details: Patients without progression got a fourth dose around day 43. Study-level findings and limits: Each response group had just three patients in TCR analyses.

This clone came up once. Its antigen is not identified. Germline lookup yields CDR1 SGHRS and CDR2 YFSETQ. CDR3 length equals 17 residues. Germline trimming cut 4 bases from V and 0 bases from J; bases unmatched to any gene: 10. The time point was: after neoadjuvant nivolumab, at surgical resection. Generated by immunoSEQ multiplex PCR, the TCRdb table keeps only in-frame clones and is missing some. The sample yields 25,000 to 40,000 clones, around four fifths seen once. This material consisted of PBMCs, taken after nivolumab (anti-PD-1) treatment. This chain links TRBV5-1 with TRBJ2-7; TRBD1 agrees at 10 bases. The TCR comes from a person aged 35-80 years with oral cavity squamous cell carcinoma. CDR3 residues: CASSPHPGQGNSYEQYF. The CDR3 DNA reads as TGCGCCAGCAGCCCCCACCCGGGACAGGGGAACTCCTACGAGCAGTACTTC.